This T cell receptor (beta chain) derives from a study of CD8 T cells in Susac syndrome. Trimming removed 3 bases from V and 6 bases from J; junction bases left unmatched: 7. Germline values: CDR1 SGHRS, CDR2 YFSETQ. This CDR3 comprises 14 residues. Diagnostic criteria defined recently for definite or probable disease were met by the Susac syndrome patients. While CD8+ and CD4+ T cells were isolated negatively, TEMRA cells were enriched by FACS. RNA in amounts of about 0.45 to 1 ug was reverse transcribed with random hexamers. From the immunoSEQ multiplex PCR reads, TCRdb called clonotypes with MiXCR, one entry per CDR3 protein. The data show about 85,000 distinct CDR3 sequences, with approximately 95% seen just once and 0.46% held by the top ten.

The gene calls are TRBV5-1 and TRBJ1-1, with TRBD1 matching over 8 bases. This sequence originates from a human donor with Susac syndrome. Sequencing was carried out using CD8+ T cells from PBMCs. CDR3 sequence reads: CASSWPGQESEAFF. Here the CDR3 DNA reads TGCGCCAGCAGCTGGCCGGGACAGGAGTCTGAAGCTTTCTTT.